This T cell receptor beta chain was profiled in a study of CD8 T cells in ankylosing spondylitis (TCRdb year 2017). Regarding the research as a whole: To find TCR variants linked to disease, the study profiled T cell receptor beta repertoires in ankylosing spondylitis patients and healthy donors. In total, the full study cohort was made up of roughly 110 healthy donors and 20 to 25 ankylosing spondylitis patients. Peripheral blood was sampled, and synovial fluid was also collected from ankylosing spondylitis patients. What the research found in general, with its limitations: Some of the motif variants had been reported before in the synovial fluid and blood of reactive arthritis patients, a finding that suggests common disease-initiation mechanisms. Blood from ankylosing spondylitis patients appeared to be characterized by a TCR beta motif composed of under ten highly homologous amino acid variants. The disease-linked clones were reported as significantly enriched in matched synovial fluid samples from ankylosing spondylitis patients. The disease-linked clones had a CD8+ phenotype and were found at relatively low frequencies in peripheral blood.

This clonotype was seen only a few times. Its antigen has not been determined. Within one base of it there is no much larger clone, and no base qualities were kept. V is reduced by 7 bases and J by 3 bases, leaving a spacing of 15 bases between them. The CDR3, from cysteine to phenylalanine, totals 14 residues. CDR3 DNA is the only sequence kept; it has 42 bases, read in frame from the first base. Sequencing took place on an Illumina HiSeq 2500. Quantitative 5'-RACE with molecular barcodes was used to prepare TCR beta libraries. The original methods were these. A new computational method based on a probabilistic model of VDJ rearrangement was used to identify disease-linked TCR variants. TCRdb reworked the public reads: Q25 trimming with fastp, MiXCR clone assembly, productive beta chains retained. Merged by CDR3 protein, the rows form single entries marked with the most common genes and DNA. Here the V and J calls rest on TCRdb's processing, not on the authors' analysis. The sample data list some 300,000 distinct CDR3 sequences, and 20% of these were observed just once. The top ten clonotypes cover 3.5% of the sample.

Here the chain combines TRBV12-3 or TRBV12-4 and TRBJ1-1, with the identity of the D gene unclear. Sequenced sample: blood, either unsorted or a sorted T cell fraction (not recorded which). This clonotype was sampled from a female donor with ankylosing spondylitis or in good health (not recorded which). The sequenced DNA: TGTGCCAGCACCATGGGAAACCGGGACACTGAAGCTTTCTTT. This sequence encodes CASTMGNRDTEAFF.